This entry features one TCR beta chain sequence. Its antigen is still unknown. This CDR3 comprises 14 residues. CDR1 is SNHLY and CDR2 is FYNNEI in the germline V gene. V was pared by 0 bases and J by 6 bases, with 10 bases between. Assay: immunoSEQ multiplex PCR; the TCRdb copy retains only in-frame clones and omits some. The table lists some 70,000 clones, nearly 90% of them singletons. This record comes from a study of OX40 agonist ivuxolimab in advanced cancers. Anyone with autoimmune disease history or systemic immunosuppression was excluded. Whole-study results and caveats: Nonresponders, in some cases, also had low normalized T-cell clonal expansion. CD8+ T cells were the subset that, on average, had more expanded clones than CD4+. Blood T cells, both CD4+ and CD8+, expanded clonally by week 6 at 0.1 to 3.0 mg/kg.

The origin of this receptor is an adult with an advanced solid tumor such as melanoma, head and neck, liver or kidney cancer. The J gene is TRBJ2-3, the V gene TRBV2; a weak D match, TRBD2 (6 bases). The sequences come from CD4+ or CD8+ T cells sorted from blood, collected in a trial of the OX40 agonist ivuxolimab. The CDR3 DNA reads TGTGCCAGCAGTGAAGCGACGGGAGCGGATACGCAGTATTTT. As protein: CASSEATGADTQYF.